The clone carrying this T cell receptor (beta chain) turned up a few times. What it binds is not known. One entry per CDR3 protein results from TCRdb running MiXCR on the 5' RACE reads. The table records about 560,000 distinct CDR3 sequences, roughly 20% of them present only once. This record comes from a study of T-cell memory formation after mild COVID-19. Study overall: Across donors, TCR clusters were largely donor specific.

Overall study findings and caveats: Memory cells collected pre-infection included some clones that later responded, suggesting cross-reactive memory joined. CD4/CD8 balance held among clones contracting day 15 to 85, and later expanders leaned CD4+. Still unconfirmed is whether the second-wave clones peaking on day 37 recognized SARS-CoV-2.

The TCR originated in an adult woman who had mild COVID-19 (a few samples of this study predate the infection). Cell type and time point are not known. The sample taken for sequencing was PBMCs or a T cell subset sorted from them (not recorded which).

CDR3 residues: CASSQTGPRNQPQHF. CDR3 in DNA: TGTGCCAGCAGCCAGACAGGGCCTCGGAATCAGCCCCAGCATTTT. The gene calls are TRBV12-3 or TRBV12-4 and TRBJ1-5; TRBD1 matches 7 bases. CDR3 length: 15 residues. Trimming took 6 bases from V and 4 from J; bases not matched to a gene: 9.